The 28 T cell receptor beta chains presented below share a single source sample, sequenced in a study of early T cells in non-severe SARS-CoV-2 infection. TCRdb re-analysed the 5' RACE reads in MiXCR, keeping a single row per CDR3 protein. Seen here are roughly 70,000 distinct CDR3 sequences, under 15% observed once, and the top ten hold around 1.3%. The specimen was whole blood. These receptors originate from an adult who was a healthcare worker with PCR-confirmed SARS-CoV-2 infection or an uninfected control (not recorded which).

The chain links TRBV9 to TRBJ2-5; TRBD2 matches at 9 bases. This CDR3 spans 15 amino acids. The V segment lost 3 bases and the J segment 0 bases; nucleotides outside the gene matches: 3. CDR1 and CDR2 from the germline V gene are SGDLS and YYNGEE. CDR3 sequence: CASSAGTSYQETQYF. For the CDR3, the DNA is TGTGCCAGCAGCGCCGGGACTAGCTACCAAGAGACCCAGTACTTC.

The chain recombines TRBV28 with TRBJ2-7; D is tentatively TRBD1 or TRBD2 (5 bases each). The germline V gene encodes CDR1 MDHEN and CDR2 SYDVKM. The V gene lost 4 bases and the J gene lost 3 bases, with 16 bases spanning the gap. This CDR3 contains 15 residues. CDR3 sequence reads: CASSWTAVGVYEQYF. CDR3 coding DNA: TGTGCCAGCAGTTGGACGGCCGTGGGGGTCTACGAGCAGTACTTC.

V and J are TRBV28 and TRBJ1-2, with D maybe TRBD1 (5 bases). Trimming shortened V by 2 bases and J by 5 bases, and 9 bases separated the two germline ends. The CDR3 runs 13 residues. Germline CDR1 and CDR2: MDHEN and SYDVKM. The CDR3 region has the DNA TGTGCCAGCAGTTTACAGGGTCGGTATGGCTACACCTTC. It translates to CASSLQGRYGYTF.

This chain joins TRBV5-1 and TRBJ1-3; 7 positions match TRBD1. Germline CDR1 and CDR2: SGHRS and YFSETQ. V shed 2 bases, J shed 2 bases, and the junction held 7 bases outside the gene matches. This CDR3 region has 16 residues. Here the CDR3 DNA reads TGCGCCAGCAGCTTTCTGAATACAGGGGCTGGAAACACCATATATTTT. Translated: CASSFLNTGAGNTIYF.

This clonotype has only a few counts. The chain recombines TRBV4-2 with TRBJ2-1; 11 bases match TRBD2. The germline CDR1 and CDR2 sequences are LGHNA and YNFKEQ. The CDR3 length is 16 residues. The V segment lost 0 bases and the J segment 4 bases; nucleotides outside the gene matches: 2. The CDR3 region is CASSQEGTSGYNEQFF. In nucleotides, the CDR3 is TGTGCCAGCAGCCAAGAAGGGACTAGCGGATACAATGAGCAGTTCTTC.

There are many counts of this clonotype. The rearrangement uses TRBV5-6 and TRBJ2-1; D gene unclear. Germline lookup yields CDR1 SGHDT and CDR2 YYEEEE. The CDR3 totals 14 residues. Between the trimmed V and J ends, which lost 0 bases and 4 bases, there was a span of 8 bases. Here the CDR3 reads CASSLAASYNEQFF. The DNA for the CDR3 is TGTGCCAGCAGCTTGGCCGCCAGTTACAATGAGCAGTTCTTC.

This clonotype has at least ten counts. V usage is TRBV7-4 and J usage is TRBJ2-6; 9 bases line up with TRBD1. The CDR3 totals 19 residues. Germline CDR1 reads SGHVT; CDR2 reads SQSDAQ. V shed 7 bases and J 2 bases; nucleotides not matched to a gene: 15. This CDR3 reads CASTSIRDRARPGANVLTF. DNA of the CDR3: TGTGCCAGCACATCTATTAGGGACAGGGCCCGCCCTGGGGCCAACGTCCTGACTTTC.

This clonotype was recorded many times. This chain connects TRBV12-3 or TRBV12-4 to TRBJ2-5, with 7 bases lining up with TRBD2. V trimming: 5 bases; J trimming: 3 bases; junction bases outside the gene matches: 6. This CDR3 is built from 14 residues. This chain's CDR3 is CASSSGAGEETQYF. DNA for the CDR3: TGTGCCAGCAGTAGTGGGGCGGGAGAAGAGACCCAGTACTTC.

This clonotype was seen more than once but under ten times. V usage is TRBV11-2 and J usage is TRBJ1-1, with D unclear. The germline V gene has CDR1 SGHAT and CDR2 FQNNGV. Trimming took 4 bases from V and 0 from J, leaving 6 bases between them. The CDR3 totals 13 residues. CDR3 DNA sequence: TGTGCCAGCAGCTCCCGGTTGAACACTGAAGCTTTCTTT. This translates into CASSSRLNTEAFF.

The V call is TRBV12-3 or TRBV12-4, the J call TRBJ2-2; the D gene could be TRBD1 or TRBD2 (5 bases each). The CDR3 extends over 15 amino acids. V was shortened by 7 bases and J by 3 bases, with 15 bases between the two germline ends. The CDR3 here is CASTPLGVDTGELFF. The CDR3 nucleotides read TGTGCCAGCACCCCACTGGGGGTGGACACCGGGGAGCTGTTTTTT.

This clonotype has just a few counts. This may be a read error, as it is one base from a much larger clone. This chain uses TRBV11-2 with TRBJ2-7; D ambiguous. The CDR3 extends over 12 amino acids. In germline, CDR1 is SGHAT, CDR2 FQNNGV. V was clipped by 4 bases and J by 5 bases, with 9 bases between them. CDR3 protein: CASSYFSNEQYF. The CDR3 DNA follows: TGTGCCAGCAGCTACTTCAGTAACGAGCAGTACTTC.

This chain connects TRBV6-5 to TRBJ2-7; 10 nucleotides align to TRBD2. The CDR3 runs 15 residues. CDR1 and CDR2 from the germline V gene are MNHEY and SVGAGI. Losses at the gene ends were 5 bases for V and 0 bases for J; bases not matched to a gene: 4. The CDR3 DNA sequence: TGTGCCAGCAGTCGTAGCGGGGGGAGCTCCTACGAGCAGTACTTC. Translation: CASSRSGGSSYEQYF.

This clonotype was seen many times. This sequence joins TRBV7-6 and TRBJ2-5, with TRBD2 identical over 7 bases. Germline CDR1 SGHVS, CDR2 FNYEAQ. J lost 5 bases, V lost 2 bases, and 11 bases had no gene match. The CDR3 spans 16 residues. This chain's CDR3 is CASSLTGGSRLETQYF. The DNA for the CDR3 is TGTGCCAGCAGCTTAACGGGCGGGAGCAGGTTGGAGACCCAGTACTTC.

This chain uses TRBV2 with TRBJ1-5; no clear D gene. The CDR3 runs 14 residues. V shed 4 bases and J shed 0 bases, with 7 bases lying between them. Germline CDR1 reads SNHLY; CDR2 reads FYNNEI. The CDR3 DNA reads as TGTGCCAGCAGTGGGGGTTCTAGCAATCAGCCCCAGCATTTT. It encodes CASSGGSSNQPQHF.

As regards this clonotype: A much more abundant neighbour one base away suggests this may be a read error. The CDR3: CSASKRGRTDTQYF. The CDR3, as DNA: TGCAGTGCTAGTAAGCGGGGTAGGACAGATACGCAGTATTTT. The J gene is TRBJ2-3, the V gene TRBV20-1; TRBD2 agrees at 7 bases. J lost 3 bases, V lost 3 bases, and 6 bases had no gene match. CDR1 and CDR2 (germline): DFQATT, SNEGSKA (reference sequence). CDR3 size: 14 residues.

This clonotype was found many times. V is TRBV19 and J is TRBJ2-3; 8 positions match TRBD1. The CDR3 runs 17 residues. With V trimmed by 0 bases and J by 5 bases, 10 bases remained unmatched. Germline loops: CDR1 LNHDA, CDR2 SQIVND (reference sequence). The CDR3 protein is CASSIEAGTGLGDTQYF. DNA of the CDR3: TGTGCCAGTAGTATAGAGGCCGGGACAGGATTAGGAGATACGCAGTATTTT.

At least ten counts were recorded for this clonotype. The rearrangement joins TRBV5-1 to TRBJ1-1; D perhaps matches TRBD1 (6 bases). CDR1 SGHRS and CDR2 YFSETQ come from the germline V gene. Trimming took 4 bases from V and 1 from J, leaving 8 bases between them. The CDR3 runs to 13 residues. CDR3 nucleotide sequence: TGCGCCAGCAGCCAGGGACAGAACACTGAAGCTTTCTTT. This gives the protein CASSQGQNTEAFF.

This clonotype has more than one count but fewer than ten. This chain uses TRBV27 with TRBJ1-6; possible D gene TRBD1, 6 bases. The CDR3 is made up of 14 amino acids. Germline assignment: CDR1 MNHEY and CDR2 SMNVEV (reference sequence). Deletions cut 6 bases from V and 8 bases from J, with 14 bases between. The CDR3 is CASRFTGMDSPLHF. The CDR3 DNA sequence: TGTGCCAGCAGATTTACAGGGATGGATTCACCCCTCCACTTT.

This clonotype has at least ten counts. The CDR3 DNA follows: TGTGCCAGCAGCCAAGGGAACCTTAATCAGCCCCAGCATTTT. Translation gives CASSQGNLNQPQHF. The chain has TRBV3-1 and TRBJ1-5; D is unclear. Germline CDR1 is LGHDT and CDR2 is YNNKEL (reference sequence). The V gene lost 1 base and the J gene lost 4 bases, with 8 bases spanning the gap. The CDR3 consists of 14 residues.

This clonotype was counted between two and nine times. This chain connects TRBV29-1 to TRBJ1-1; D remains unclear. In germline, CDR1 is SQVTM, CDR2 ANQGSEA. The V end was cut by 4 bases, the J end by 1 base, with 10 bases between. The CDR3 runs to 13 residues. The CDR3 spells CSVGPGANTEAFF. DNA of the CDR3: TGCAGCGTTGGGCCAGGTGCGAACACTGAAGCTTTCTTT.

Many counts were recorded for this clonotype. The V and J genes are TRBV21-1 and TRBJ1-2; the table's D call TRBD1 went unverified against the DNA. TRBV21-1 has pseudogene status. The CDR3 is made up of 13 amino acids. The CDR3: CASSKEGDSGYTF. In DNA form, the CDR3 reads TGTGCCAGCAGCAAAGAAGGGGATAGTGGCTACACCTTC.

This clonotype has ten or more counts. CDR3 nucleotides: TGTGCCAGCAGCTCCGGGATCTCTGGAAACACCATATATTTT. Residues: CASSSGISGNTIYF. J is TRBJ1-3 and V is TRBV7-9; D is unresolved. Germline values: CDR1 SEHNR, CDR2 FQNEAQ (reference sequence). This CDR3 is built from 14 residues. The V end lost 4 bases, the J end lost 0 bases, and 7 bases lay between the germline ends.

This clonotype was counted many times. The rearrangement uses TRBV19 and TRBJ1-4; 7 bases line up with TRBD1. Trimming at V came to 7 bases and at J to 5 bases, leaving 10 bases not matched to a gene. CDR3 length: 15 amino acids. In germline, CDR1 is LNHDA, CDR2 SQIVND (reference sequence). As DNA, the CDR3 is TGTGCCAGTACCCCACCGGGACAGAGGAATGAAAAACTGTTTTTT. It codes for CASTPPGQRNEKLFF.

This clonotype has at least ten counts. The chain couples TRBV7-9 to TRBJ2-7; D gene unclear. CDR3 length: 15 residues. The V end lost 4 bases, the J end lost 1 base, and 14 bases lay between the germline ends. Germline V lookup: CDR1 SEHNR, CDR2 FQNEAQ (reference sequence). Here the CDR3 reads CASSSGRETSYEQYF. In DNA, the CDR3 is TGTGCCAGCAGCTCCGGCCGTGAGACATCCTACGAGCAGTACTTC.

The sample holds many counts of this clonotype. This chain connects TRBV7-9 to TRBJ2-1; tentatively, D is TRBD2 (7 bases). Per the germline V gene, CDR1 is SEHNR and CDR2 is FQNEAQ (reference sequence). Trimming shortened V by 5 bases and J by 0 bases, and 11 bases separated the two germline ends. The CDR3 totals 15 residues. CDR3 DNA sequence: TGTGCCAGCAGCGAGGGGGGGAGCTCCTACAATGAGCAGTTCTTC. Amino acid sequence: CASSEGGSSYNEQFF.

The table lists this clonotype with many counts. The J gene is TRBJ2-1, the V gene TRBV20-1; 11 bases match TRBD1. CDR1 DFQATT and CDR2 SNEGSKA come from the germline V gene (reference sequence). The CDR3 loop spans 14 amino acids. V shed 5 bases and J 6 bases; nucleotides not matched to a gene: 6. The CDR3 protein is CSALQDRGPNEQFF. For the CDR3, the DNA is TGCAGTGCTCTACAGGACAGGGGGCCCAATGAGCAGTTCTTC.

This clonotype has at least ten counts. Here the CDR3 reads CASSPPEGYEQYF. As DNA, the CDR3 is TGTGCCAGCAGTCCCCCGGAGGGGTACGAGCAGTACTTC. J is TRBJ2-7 and V is TRBV12-3 or TRBV12-4; D perhaps matches TRBD2 (6 bases). The CDR3 length is 13 residues. Trimming left V 5 bases short and J 4 bases short, with 12 bases between.

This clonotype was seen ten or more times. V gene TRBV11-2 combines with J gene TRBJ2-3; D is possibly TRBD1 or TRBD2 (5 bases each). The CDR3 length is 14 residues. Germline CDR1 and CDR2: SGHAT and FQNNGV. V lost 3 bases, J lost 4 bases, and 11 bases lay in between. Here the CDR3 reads CASSLRGGADTQYF. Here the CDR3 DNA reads TGTGCCAGCAGCTTGAGGGGTGGGGCAGATACGCAGTATTTT.